This entry concerns a single T cell receptor beta chain. As yet, its antigen is unknown. Amplification of TCRalpha and TCRbeta cDNA involved two nested PCRs that ran for approximately 16 and 9 cycles. TCRdb re-called the 5' RACE reads and gives one entry per CDR3 protein, without DNA. The table lists 350,000 to 500,000 distinct CDR3 sequences, with 2% to 2.5% in the top ten. Investigators pulled total RNA out of whole blood and did not sort T cells. This entry is derived from a study of monozygotic twins with inflammatory bowel disease. Study-level results: A single strong IBD-associated signal or clonotype was not supported by the findings.

There are 15 residues in the CDR3. Per germline, CDR1 SGHNT and CDR2 YYREEE (reference sequence). This clonotype was sampled from a human donor with ulcerative colitis or Crohn's disease, or a healthy co-twin of an affected twin (not recorded which). V and J are TRBV5-4 and TRBJ2-7. The specimen sequenced was blood. The CDR3 reads CASNNDGQGPYEQYF.